This passage covers 32 T cell receptor beta chains from one sample sequenced in a study of cytomegalovirus exposure and HLA in healthy donors. Use of 60 Vbeta and 13 Jbeta primers characterized the PCR. The method was immunoSEQ multiplex PCR; TCRdb's version includes in-frame clones alone and lacks a portion of them. This table holds approximately 170,000 clones, around 86% found once. What was sequenced was PBMCs. The origin of the receptors is a human donor in good health.

This sequence joins TRBV12-5 and TRBJ1-6; D may be TRBD1 (5 bases). With 6 bases removed from V and 6 bases from J, the gap between germline ends came to 6 bases. The CDR3 consists of 12 residues. Germline CDR1 and CDR2: LGHNT and FRNRAP. The CDR3, as DNA: TGTGCTAGTGGGGGACTTAATTCACCCCTCCACTTT. Encoded protein: CASGGLNSPLHF.

The chain has TRBV7-2 and TRBJ1-4; 7 bases are shared with TRBD1. The germline V gene encodes CDR1 SGHTA and CDR2 FQGNSA. V was pared by 3 bases and J by 8 bases, with 0 bases of the junction left unmatched. This CDR3 comprises 12 residues. The CDR3 here is CASSLTGEKLFF. The CDR3 DNA reads as TGTGCCAGCAGCTTGACAGGGGAAAAACTGTTTTTT.

The chain joins TRBV5-1 to TRBJ2-5; 8 bases map to TRBD1. The CDR3 is 14 residues long. V gave up 6 bases and J gave up 5 bases; unmatched junction bases: 9. Looked up from germline, CDR1 is SGHRS and CDR2 is YFSETQ. The CDR3 coding sequence is TGCGCCAGCAAGGTATTGGACAGGGTGGAGACCCAGTACTTC. Amino acids: CASKVLDRVETQYF.

This chain uses TRBV19 with TRBJ1-2, with 7 positions matching TRBD1. V shed 1 base, J shed 6 bases, and the junction held 5 bases outside the gene matches. CDR1 is LNHDA and CDR2 is SQIVND in the germline V gene (reference sequence). The CDR3 consists of 14 residues. The CDR3, as DNA: TGTGCCAGTAGTATAGTCGGAACAGGGGATGGCTACACCTTC. This codes for CASSIVGTGDGYTF.

J is TRBJ1-5 and V is TRBV6-6; weak D call: TRBD1 (6 bases). Germline V gene data show CDR1 as MNHNY and CDR2 as SVGAGI (reference sequence). The CDR3 is 15 amino acids. The V gene lost 0 bases and the J gene lost 7 bases, with 13 bases spanning the gap. For the CDR3, the DNA is TGTGCCAGCAGTTACTCCCCAGGGGATGACCAGCCCCAGCATTTT. This sequence encodes CASSYSPGDDQPQHF.

The genes are TRBV2 and TRBJ2-7; 7 bases line up with TRBD1. CDR1 and CDR2 (germline): SNHLY, FYNNEI. This CDR3 is built from 16 residues. Trimming removed 2 bases from V and 4 bases from J; junction bases left unmatched: 11. The CDR3 reads CASSEREGATIYEQYF. CDR3 coding DNA: TGTGCCAGCAGTGAACGAGAGGGGGCTACGATTTACGAGCAGTACTTC.

The gene calls are TRBV10-3 and TRBJ2-3, with 7 bases that match TRBD2. Trimming at V came to 0 bases and at J to 1 base, leaving 4 bases not matched to a gene. The CDR3 loop spans 16 amino acids. Germline values: CDR1 ENHRY, CDR2 SYGVKD. CDR3 protein: CAISESSSGGTDTQYF. The CDR3, as DNA: TGTGCCATCAGTGAGTCTTCTAGCGGTGGCACAGATACGCAGTATTTT.

The count of this clone is one. This chain uses TRBV19 with TRBJ2-2; 7 bases agree with TRBD1. J gave up 5 bases and V 6 bases, and 9 bases lay outside the gene matches. In germline, CDR1 is LNHDA, CDR2 SQIVND (reference sequence). The CDR3 totals 15 residues. In DNA form, the CDR3 reads TGTGCCAGTAGGAATCCGGGACAGATAACCGGGGAGCTGTTTTTT. Translation: CASRNPGQITGELFF. The whole variable domain, remainder taken from reference TRBV19 and TRBJ2-2, is DGGITQSPKYLFRKEGQNVTLSCEQNLNHDAMYWYRQDPGQGLRLIYYSQIVNDFQKGDIAEGYSVSREKKESFPLTVTSAQKNPTAFYLCASRNPGQITGELFFGEGSRLTVL.

J is TRBJ2-1 and V is TRBV9; 7 bases line up with TRBD2. The CDR3 covers 13 residues. V shed 4 bases and J 9 bases; nucleotides not matched to a gene: 7. Looked up from germline, CDR1 is SGDLS and CDR2 is YYNGEE. The CDR3 sequence: CASSIFREGEQFF. Written as DNA, the CDR3 is TGTGCCAGCAGCATTTTCAGGGAGGGTGAGCAGTTCTTC.

The chain recombines TRBV4-3 with TRBJ2-5, with D maybe TRBD1 (6 bases). Germline V gene lookup returns CDR1 LGHNA and CDR2 YSLEER. The V gene lost 4 bases and the J gene lost 5 bases, with 11 bases spanning the gap. The CDR3 has 13 residues. This chain's CDR3 is CASSPRQEETQYF. The CDR3, as DNA: TGCGCCAGCAGCCCGAGACAGGAGGAGACCCAGTACTTC.

The chain is built from TRBV5-8 and TRBJ2-3; D call uncertain. The CDR3 runs 12 residues. In germline, CDR1 is SGHTS, CDR2 YDEGEE. Trimming shortened V by 3 bases and J by 6 bases, and 8 bases separated the two germline ends. CDR3 bases: TGTGCCAGCAGCTCATCAGCGGATACGCAGTATTTT. It translates to CASSSSADTQYF.

The chain links TRBV11-3 to TRBJ2-5; TRBD1 is a possible D gene (6 bases). V dropped 5 bases and J dropped 4 bases, with 20 bases sitting between them. Germline CDR1 reads SGHNT; CDR2 reads YENEEA. This CDR3 is built from 16 residues. Here the CDR3 reads CASSPDQVGTRETQYF. Here the CDR3 DNA reads TGTGCCAGCAGCCCCGATCAGGTGGGGACACGAGAGACCCAGTACTTC.

The V gene is TRBV21-1, the J gene TRBJ1-2; the table's D call of TRBD1 was not tested on the DNA. TRBV21-1 is a recognized pseudogene. The CDR3 runs to 14 residues. The CDR3: CASSCRGCWHGYTF. The CDR3 nucleotides read TGTGCCAGCAGCTGCAGGGGTTGTTGGCATGGCTACACCTTC.

This chain links TRBV9 with TRBJ2-1; D is perhaps TRBD2 (6 bases). The V gene's germline CDR1 is SGDLS and CDR2 YYNGEE. The V gene lost 3 bases and the J gene lost 7 bases, with 11 bases spanning the gap. The CDR3 length is 13 residues. CDR3 nucleotides: TGTGCCAGCAGCGGCCTTAGCGGAAATGAGCAGTTCTTC. Protein: CASSGLSGNEQFF. The variable domain in full, with the rest retrieved from reference TRBV9 and TRBJ2-1, is DSGVTQTPKHLITATGQRVTLRCSPRSGDLSVYWYQQSLDQGLQFLIQYYNGEERAKGNILERFSAQQFPDLHSELNLSSLELGDSALYFCASSGLSGNEQFFGPGTRLTVL.

The chain combines TRBV19 with TRBJ1-1; D unclear. Trimming took off 9 bases at V and 8 bases at J, with 22 bases between the two ends. Germline CDR1 is LNHDA and CDR2 is SQIVND (reference sequence). The CDR3 contains 14 residues. CDR3: CASSPADEAGEAFF. The CDR3 nucleotides are TGTGCCAGCAGCCCGGCGGACGAGGCGGGGGAAGCTTTCTTT. Full variable domain (remainder filled in from reference TRBV19 and TRBJ1-1): DGGITQSPKYLFRKEGQNVTLSCEQNLNHDAMYWYRQDPGQGLRLIYYSQIVNDFQKGDIAEGYSVSREKKESFPLTVTSAQKNPTAFYLCASSPADEAGEAFFGQGTRLTVV.

The chain recombines TRBV4-1 with TRBJ1-4; D not resolved. Deletions cut 1 base from V and 10 bases from J, with 10 bases between. The CDR3 spans 13 residues. Germline V gives CDR1 MGHRA, CDR2 YSYEKL. The CDR3 sequence: CASSQGNARKLFF. The CDR3 bases are TGCGCCAGCAGCCAAGGAAATGCGCGAAAACTGTTTTTT.

The chain recombines TRBV27 with TRBJ1-6; D is unresolved. The CDR3 runs to 12 residues. V lost 7 bases to trimming and J lost 9 bases, with 10 bases between them. CDR1 is MNHEY and CDR2 is SMNVEV in the germline V gene (reference sequence). CDR3 sequence (DNA): TGTGCCAGCAAGTACGAGGGTTCACCCCTCCACTTT. Its translation is CASKYEGSPLHF.

The table lists this clone with a count of one. The chain employs TRBV7-8 and TRBJ1-1; D may be TRBD1 (5 bases). Per the germline V gene, CDR1 is SGHVS and CDR2 is FQNEAQ. The V and J ends lost 1 base and 7 bases respectively, with 13 bases between them. CDR3 size: 14 residues. CDR3 nucleotide sequence: TGTGCCAGCAGCTTAGAGGCAGGGCCCTATGAAGCTTTCTTT. Its protein product is CASSLEAGPYEAFF.

This clone was observed a handful of times. CDR3 nucleotide sequence: TGTGCCAGTAGTGCGTCGGGACAGCCTCTCTACGAGCAGTACTTC. It yields the protein CASSASGQPLYEQYF. The rearrangement joins TRBV19 to TRBJ2-7; 7 bases map to TRBD1. Trimming removed 5 bases from V and 3 bases from J; junction bases left unmatched: 10. From germline, CDR1 is LNHDA and CDR2 SQIVND (reference sequence). CDR3 size: 15 residues.

This chain connects TRBV4-3 to TRBJ2-3, with TRBD2 identical over 9 bases. V dropped 4 bases and J dropped 2; count of bases not matched to a gene: 10. From germline, CDR1 is LGHNA and CDR2 YSLEER. The CDR3 sequence is 17 residues long. The CDR3 nucleotides are TGCGCCAGCAGCCCCTACTGGGCGGGGGGGCCCACAGATACGCAGTATTTT. Encoded protein: CASSPYWAGGPTDTQYF.

The chain has TRBV11-3 and TRBJ2-2, with 7 bases matching TRBD2. Germline V gives CDR1 SGHNT, CDR2 YENEEA. The CDR3 spans 15 residues. Losses at the gene ends were 5 bases for V and 3 bases for J; bases not matched to a gene: 6. CDR3 DNA: TGTGCCAGCAGCGCCGGACTAGTTTACACCGGGGAGCTGTTTTTT. Protein: CASSAGLVYTGELFF.

The chain uses TRBV5-1 and TRBJ2-7, with 9 nucleotides matching TRBD1. The junction had 11 bases not matched to a gene; V was cut back by 7 bases and J by 3 bases. Germline lookup yields CDR1 SGHRS and CDR2 YFSETQ. The CDR3 sequence is 15 residues long. The CDR3, as DNA: TGCGCCAGCCGGCCGGGACAGGGTTCTTTCTACGAGCAGTACTTC. This codes for CASRPGQGSFYEQYF.

CDR3 sequence (DNA): TGCGCCAGCAGCTTCGAGGACAGCTCCTACGAGCAGTACTTC. It yields the protein CASSFEDSSYEQYF. The J gene is TRBJ2-7, the V gene TRBV5-1, with D maybe TRBD1 (6 bases). From germline, CDR1 is SGHRS and CDR2 YFSETQ. Between the trimmed V and J ends, which lost 2 bases and 0 bases, there was a span of 9 bases. The CDR3 covers 14 residues.

CDR3 nucleotide sequence: TGTGCCAGCAGCGTAGGTCTCGGGCGGGGGGGCCGGGGTTTCGAGGAGACCCAGTACTTC. Amino acids: CASSVGLGRGGRGFEETQYF. The chain joins TRBV9 to TRBJ2-5, with TRBD2 identical over 9 bases. CDR1 SGDLS and CDR2 YYNGEE come from the germline V gene. The CDR3 is made up of 20 amino acids. V trimming: 0 bases; J trimming: 5 bases; junction bases outside the gene matches: 20.

Only a few counts were recorded for this clone. The chain links TRBV7-8 to TRBJ1-1; 7 bases are shared with TRBD1. Germline CDR1 reads SGHVS; CDR2 reads FQNEAQ. V was clipped by 5 bases and J by 1 base; unmatched bases: 1. This CDR3 is 13 amino acids long. DNA of the CDR3: TGTGCCAGCAGCCCAGGGGGGAACACTGAAGCTTTCTTT. Protein: CASSPGGNTEAFF.

This clone came up a few times. The chain employs TRBV9 and TRBJ2-7; 12 nucleotides line up with TRBD2. This CDR3 comprises 16 residues. CDR1 and CDR2 (germline): SGDLS, YYNGEE. The trim removed 4 bases at V and 2 bases at J, leaving 7 bases unmatched. The CDR3 is CASSPRTSGTPYEQYF. The CDR3 region has the DNA TGTGCCAGCAGCCCAAGGACTAGCGGGACACCCTACGAGCAGTACTTC.

V gene TRBV13 combines with J gene TRBJ2-1; D possibly corresponds to TRBD1 (6 bases). Germline V gene sequence: CDR1 PRHDT, CDR2 FYEKMQ (reference sequence). The germline V and J ends were trimmed by 5 bases and 8 bases, with 10 bases remaining between them. CDR3 length equals 12 residues. The CDR3 DNA is TGTGCCAGCAGCACCAGGGGCGATGAGCAGTTCTTC. It translates to CASSTRGDEQFF.

The chain couples TRBV4-1 to TRBJ1-6; D unresolved. V lost 1 base and J 7 bases, leaving 11 bases between the germline ends. The CDR3 is made up of 15 amino acids. The V gene's germline CDR1 is MGHRA and CDR2 YSYEKL. In DNA, the CDR3 is TGCGCCAGCAGCCAAGCTGAACAGCGGAATTCACCCCTCCACTTT. It encodes CASSQAEQRNSPLHF.

This clone was counted a single time. The chain uses TRBV4-1 and TRBJ1-4, with a tentative D call TRBD1 (6 bases). Germline V gene data show CDR1 as MGHRA and CDR2 as YSYEKL. Trimming removed 3 bases from V and 4 bases from J, with 9 bases in between. This CDR3 has 14 residues. CDR3 in DNA: TGCGCCAGCAGCCAGCAGGGGAATAATGAAAAACTGTTTTTT. This gives the protein CASSQQGNNEKLFF.

This clone was picked up one time. The chain is built from TRBV19 and TRBJ1-2, with D tentatively TRBD1 (6 bases). Trimming removed 7 bases at V and 4 bases at J, with 16 bases between. Per the germline V gene, CDR1 is LNHDA and CDR2 is SQIVND (reference sequence). The CDR3 is 14 residues long. In DNA form, the CDR3 reads TGTGCCAGTAACCCGTCAGGACAGATCTATGGCTACACCTTC. Amino acid sequence: CASNPSGQIYGYTF. The full variable domain, with the rest looked up from reference TRBV19 and TRBJ1-2, is DGGITQSPKYLFRKEGQNVTLSCEQNLNHDAMYWYRQDPGQGLRLIYYSQIVNDFQKGDIAEGYSVSREKKESFPLTVTSAQKNPTAFYLCASNPSGQIYGYTFGSGTRLTVV.

The chain joins TRBV2 to TRBJ1-3; weak D call: TRBD1 (5 bases). Looked up from germline, CDR1 is SNHLY and CDR2 is FYNNEI. V was pared by 1 base and J by 0 bases, with 10 bases between. The CDR3 is 16 residues long. The CDR3 here is CASSEDVRVSGNTIYF. In DNA, the CDR3 is TGTGCCAGCAGTGAAGACGTCAGGGTCTCTGGAAACACCATATATTTT. The entire variable domain, with the rest obtained from reference TRBV2 and TRBJ1-3, is as follows: EPEVTQTPSHQVTQMGQEVILRCVPISNHLYFYWYRQILGQKVEFLVSFYNNEISEKSEIFDDQFSVERPDGSNFTLKIRSTKLEDSAMYFCASSEDVRVSGNTIYFGEGSWLTVV.

The V call is TRBV10-3, the J call TRBJ1-2; TRBD1 agrees at 7 bases. Germline CDR1 is ENHRY and CDR2 is SYGVKD. This CDR3 spans 15 amino acids. The ends lost 5 bases at V and 4 bases at J; junction bases unmatched: 10. The CDR3 region is CAISKTGNEGYGYTF. The CDR3, as DNA: TGTGCCATCAGTAAGACAGGGAATGAAGGCTATGGCTACACCTTC.